This T cell receptor beta chain was profiled in a study of Graves' ophthalmopathy and Graves' hyperthyroidism (dated by TCRdb to the late 2010s). A note on the overall study: Peripheral blood samples were taken at the time of initial diagnosis, before any treatment was given. The study used signatures of the TCR beta repertoire to tell Graves' ophthalmopathy apart from Graves' hyperthyroidism and to predict which patients would progress to ophthalmopathy. In total, 120 to 150 blood samples were TCR-sequenced: 43 ophthalmopathy, under 80 hyperthyroidism and some 17 hyperthyroidism-to-ophthalmopathy patients. To explore V-J signatures that separate ophthalmopathy from hyperthyroidism, a discovery set of about a hundred patients was enrolled, consisting of about 45 with ophthalmopathy and about 60 with stable hyperthyroidism. An independent validation cohort was composed of some 19 hyperthyroidism patients and approximately 15 patients who later progressed from hyperthyroidism to ophthalmopathy. T-cell repertoires of thyroid tissue and blood were compared in a handful of hyperthyroidism patients. Following sample collection, hyperthyroidism patients were given methimazole at a starting dose of 30 mg daily, and ophthalmopathy patients were given high-dose intravenous methylprednisolone. The paper as a whole reports these results and caveats: Sample size was not statistically predetermined, and group allocation was not concealed from the investigators. In validation, the model predicted ophthalmopathy progression with over 60% sensitivity and around 72% specificity; some 13 predicted patients were CT-confirmed with GO in a median of 6.5 months. Most of the expanded thyroid clonotypes with a frequency above 0.001 were also detected in blood, and it was suggested that the thyroid immune response may be reflected by blood repertoires. The 13-signature model separated ophthalmopathy from stable hyperthyroidism with approximately 90% sensitivity and around 84% specificity in cross-validation, and 80%/75% in the test set.

V and J are truncated by 6 bases and 4 bases respectively, leaving an intervening sequence of 16 bases. Counted from cysteine to phenylalanine, this CDR3 has 13 amino acids. The entry retains the CDR3 DNA only, 39 bases that are in frame from base 1. CDR1 is given as DFQATT and CDR2 as SNEGSKA, both from the germline V gene (reference sequence). This clonotype was detected a few times. Its binding antigen is unknown. No base quality values were provided; no much bigger clone lies one nucleotide off. For repertoire sequencing, TCR beta CDR3 regions were amplified from RNA transcripts. A first-round RT-PCR used HTBI primers with the Qiagen OneStep RT-PCR kit, followed by a second-round multiplex PCR, size selection and purification. Sequencing of the libraries was carried out on an Illumina HiSeq2000 in paired-end mode with 100 bp reads. From the authors' description of their analysis: Reads were processed with SOAPnuke, discarding reads with adapters, uncalled bases, mean Phred below 15, or no exact constant-primer or identifier match. High-quality paired reads were merged with COPE v1.2.5. Each unique nucleotide sequence was defined as a clonotype, and clonotypes were aligned to IMGT TRB V, D and J references with MiTCR v1.1. Analysis was restricted to V-J combinations with a frequency above 0.0001, which covered about 99% of repertoires. For each V-J combination, a TCR clonal expansion and chaos score was defined as F50 clonal expansion divided by the chaos observed in the TCRdist matrix. Welch's t-statistics and random forest were used to reduce the features to roughly 14 V-J combinations, which were then used as input to a naive Bayes classifier. Thyroid-blood repertoire similarity was quantified with the Morisita-Horn index. TCRdb redid the processing of the public reads, applying fastp at Q25 and MiXCR, and retained in-frame beta chains. When rows share a CDR3 protein, they turn into one entry using the most common DNA and genes. Clone size and V and J calls follow TCRdb, not the original study. The sample table holds 260,000 or so distinct CDR3 sequences, of which 45% to 55% were seen once. The ten largest clones add up to less than 60% of the sample.

Ophthalmopathy patients were characterized by moderately to severely active disease, a Clinical Activity Score of at least 3, a NOSPECS grade of at least 4, and a disease duration under 3 months. Anyone with other autoimmune diseases, uncontrolled infections, pregnancy or lactation was excluded from the study. Diagnosis relied on clinical symptoms, serum thyroxine, TRAb, thyroid ultrasound and orbital computed tomography. Ficoll-Paque density gradient centrifugation was used to isolate PBMCs from approximately 10 ml of fresh peripheral blood. Total RNA was extracted with Trizol reagent and quality-checked on an Agilent 2100 Bioanalyzer.

The origin of this receptor is an adult man with Graves' ophthalmopathy. This chain joins TRBV20-1 to TRBJ2-7; the D gene assignment is perhaps TRBD1 or TRBD2, with each matching 5 bases. Sequencing was performed on peripheral blood. The CDR3 protein sequence reads: CSAKPRDLYEQYF. The nucleotide sequence reads as follows: TGCAGTGCCAAACCCCGGGACCTATACGAGCAGTACTTC.